This T cell receptor beta chain stems from a study of CD8 T cells in ankylosing spondylitis. Findings and limits, study-wide: Relatively rare in peripheral blood, disease-linked clones were also CD8+. A number of the motif variants had already been described in reactive arthritis synovial fluid and blood. Researchers reportedly found disease-linked clones significantly enriched in matched ankylosing spondylitis synovial fluid. Ankylosing spondylitis blood seemed to carry a telltale TCR beta motif made of under ten highly homologous variants.

The TCR beta libraries were generated through quantitative 5'-RACE incorporating molecular barcodes. Each CDR3 protein gets one entry after TCRdb re-called the 5' RACE reads with MiXCR. The sample has hundreds of thousands of distinct CDR3 sequences; about 25% are singletons. A remark on this clonotype: Its antigen remains unidentified.

The germline CDR1 and CDR2 sequences are SGHNT and YENEEA. Trimming removed 0 bases from V and 5 bases from J, with 15 bases in between. The CDR3 runs to 16 residues. V is TRBV11-3 and J is TRBJ2-3; perhaps TRBD1 as D (5 bases). The sequencing sample was made of blood, either unsorted or a sorted T cell fraction (not recorded which). The sequence came from a male donor with ankylosing spondylitis. CDR3 region: CASSLDPQQGLDTQYF. CDR3 bases: TGTGCCAGCAGCTTAGATCCCCAGCAGGGCCTAGATACGCAGTATTTT.